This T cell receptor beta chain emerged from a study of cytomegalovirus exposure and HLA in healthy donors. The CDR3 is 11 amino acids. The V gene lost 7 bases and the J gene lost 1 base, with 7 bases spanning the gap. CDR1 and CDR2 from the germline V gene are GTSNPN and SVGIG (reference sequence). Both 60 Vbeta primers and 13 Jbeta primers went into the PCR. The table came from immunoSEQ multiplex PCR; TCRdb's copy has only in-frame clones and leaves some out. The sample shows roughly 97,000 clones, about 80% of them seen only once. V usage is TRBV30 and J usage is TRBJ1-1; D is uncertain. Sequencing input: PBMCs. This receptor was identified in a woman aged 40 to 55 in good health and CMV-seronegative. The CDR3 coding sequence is TGTGCCTCAAGCTCGAACACTGAAGCTTTCTTT. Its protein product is CASSSNTEAFF.